One T cell receptor (beta chain) is described in this entry. Its antigen remains unidentified. Donors consisted of healthy bone marrow donors. PCR was performed using 60 Vbeta and 13 Jbeta primers. The repertoire was sequenced with immunoSEQ multiplex PCR; TCRdb's copy has only in-frame clones and lacks some. The ten most abundant clones cover roughly 2% of a sample with tens of thousands of clones. The CDR3 has 14 residues. V lost 3 bases, J lost 0 bases, and 1 base stayed unmatched. The germline CDR1 and CDR2 sequences are MNHNS and SASEGT. The data were obtained in a study of cytomegalovirus exposure and HLA in healthy donors. For the study at large: There were around 100 million unique TCR beta sequences, drawn from 150 million to 200 million T cells, in an earlier analysis. Study-level findings and limits: In a later analysis, several top co-occurrence clusters appeared linked to parvovirus B19, influenza, CMV and Epstein-Barr virus.

Sequencing input: PBMCs. This rearrangement joins TRBV6-1 to TRBJ2-5; 7 bases are shared with TRBD1. This TCR was recovered from a young woman in good health and CMV-seronegative. The CDR3: CASSEGTDQETQYF. The CDR3 DNA reads TGTGCCAGCAGTGAGGGGACAGACCAAGAGACCCAGTACTTC.